This TCR beta chain was captured in a study of cytomegalovirus exposure and HLA in healthy donors. 60 Vbeta and 13 Jbeta primers were used in PCR. The repertoire was sequenced with immunoSEQ multiplex PCR; TCRdb's copy has only in-frame clones and lacks some. The sample comprises some 180,000 clones, roughly 80% of which are singletons, and about 2.5% rests with the top ten. In germline, CDR1 is MNHNS, CDR2 SASEGT. Trimming pared 11 bases from V and 0 bases from J, leaving 19 bases between. CDR3 length: 15 residues. Study results and caveats: Analyses of presence and absence presupposed an approximately uniform sequencing depth across donors.

As for this clone: Its antigen is as yet unknown.

This TCR came from a male donor in good health and CMV-seronegative. Input material: PBMCs. The chain is built from TRBV6-1 and TRBJ1-1; D not certain. The CDR3 sequence: CAVSNFGELNTEAFF. In DNA form, the CDR3 reads TGTGCCGTCTCAAACTTTGGGGAGTTGAACACTGAAGCTTTCTTT.